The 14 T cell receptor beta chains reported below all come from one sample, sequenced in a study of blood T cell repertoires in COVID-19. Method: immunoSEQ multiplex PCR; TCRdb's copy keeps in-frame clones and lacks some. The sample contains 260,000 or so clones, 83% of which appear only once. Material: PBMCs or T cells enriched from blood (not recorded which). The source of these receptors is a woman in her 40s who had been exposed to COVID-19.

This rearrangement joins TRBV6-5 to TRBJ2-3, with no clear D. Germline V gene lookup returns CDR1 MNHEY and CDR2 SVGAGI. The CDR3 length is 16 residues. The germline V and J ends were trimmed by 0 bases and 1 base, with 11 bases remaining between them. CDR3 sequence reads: CASSYSSMSGTDTQYF. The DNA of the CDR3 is TGTGCCAGCAGTTACTCATCGATGAGCGGCACAGATACGCAGTATTTT.

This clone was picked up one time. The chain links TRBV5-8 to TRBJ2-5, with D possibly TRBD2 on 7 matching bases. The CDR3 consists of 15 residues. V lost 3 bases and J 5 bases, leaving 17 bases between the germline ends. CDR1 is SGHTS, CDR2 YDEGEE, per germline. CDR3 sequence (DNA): TGTGCCAGCAGCTCCCATAGGGGGGGGTTGGAGACCCAGTACTTC. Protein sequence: CASSSHRGGLETQYF.

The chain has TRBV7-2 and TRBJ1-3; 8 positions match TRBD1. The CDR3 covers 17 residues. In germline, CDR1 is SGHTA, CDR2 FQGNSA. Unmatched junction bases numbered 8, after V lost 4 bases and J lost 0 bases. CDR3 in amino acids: CASSYTGTGFSGNTIYF. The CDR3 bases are TGTGCCAGCAGCTACACCGGGACAGGTTTCTCTGGAAACACCATATATTTT.

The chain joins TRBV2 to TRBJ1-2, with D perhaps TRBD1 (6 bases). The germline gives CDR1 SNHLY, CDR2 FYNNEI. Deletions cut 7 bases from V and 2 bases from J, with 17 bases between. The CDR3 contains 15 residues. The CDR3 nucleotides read TGTGCCAGCAACGGGGGGACATCGGTAAACTATGGCTACACCTTC. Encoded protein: CASNGGTSVNYGYTF.

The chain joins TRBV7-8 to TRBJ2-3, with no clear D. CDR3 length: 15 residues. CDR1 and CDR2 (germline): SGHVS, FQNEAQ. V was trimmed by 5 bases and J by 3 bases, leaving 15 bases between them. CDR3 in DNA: TGTGCCAGCAGCCTCGTTGGCCCGTGGACAGATACGCAGTATTTT. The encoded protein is CASSLVGPWTDTQYF.

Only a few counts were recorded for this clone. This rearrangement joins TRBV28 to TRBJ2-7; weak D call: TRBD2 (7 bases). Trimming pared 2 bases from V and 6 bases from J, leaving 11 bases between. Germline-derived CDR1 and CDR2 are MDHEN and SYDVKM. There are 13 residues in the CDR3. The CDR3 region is CASSLPAGAEQYF. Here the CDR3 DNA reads TGTGCCAGCAGTTTACCTGCGGGGGCCGAGCAGTACTTC.

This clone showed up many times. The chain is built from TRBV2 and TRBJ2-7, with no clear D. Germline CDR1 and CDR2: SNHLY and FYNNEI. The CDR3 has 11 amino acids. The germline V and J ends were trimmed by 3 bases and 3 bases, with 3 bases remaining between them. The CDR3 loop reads CASSDGYEQYF. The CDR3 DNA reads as TGTGCCAGCAGTGACGGCTACGAGCAGTACTTC.

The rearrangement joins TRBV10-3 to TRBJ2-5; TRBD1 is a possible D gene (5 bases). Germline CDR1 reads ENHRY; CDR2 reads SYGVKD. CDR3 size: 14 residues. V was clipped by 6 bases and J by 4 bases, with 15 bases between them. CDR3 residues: CAISAGPQGETQYF. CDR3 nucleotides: TGTGCCATCAGCGCCGGGCCCCAGGGAGAGACCCAGTACTTC.

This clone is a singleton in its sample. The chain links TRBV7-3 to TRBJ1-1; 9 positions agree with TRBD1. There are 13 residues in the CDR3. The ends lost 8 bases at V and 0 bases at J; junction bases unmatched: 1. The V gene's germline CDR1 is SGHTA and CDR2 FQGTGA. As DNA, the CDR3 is TGTGCCAGCGGACAGGGGATGAACACTGAAGCTTTCTTT. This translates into CASGQGMNTEAFF.

As DNA, the CDR3 is TGTGCCAGCAGTTTATACCCTGCTACGGGGGGTCTGAATGAAAAACTGTTTTTT. Translation gives CASSLYPATGGLNEKLFF. The chain carries TRBV28 and TRBJ1-4; D possibly corresponds to TRBD1 (5 bases). CDR1 MDHEN and CDR2 SYDVKM come from the germline V gene. Trimming removed 1 base from V and 5 bases from J, with 20 bases in between. The CDR3 sequence is 18 residues long.

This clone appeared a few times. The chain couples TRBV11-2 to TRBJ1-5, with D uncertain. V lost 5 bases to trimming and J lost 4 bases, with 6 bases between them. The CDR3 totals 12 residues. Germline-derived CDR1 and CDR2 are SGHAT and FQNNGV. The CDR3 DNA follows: TGTGCCAGCAGCCTTAATAATCAGCCCCAGCATTTT. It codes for CASSLNNQPQHF.

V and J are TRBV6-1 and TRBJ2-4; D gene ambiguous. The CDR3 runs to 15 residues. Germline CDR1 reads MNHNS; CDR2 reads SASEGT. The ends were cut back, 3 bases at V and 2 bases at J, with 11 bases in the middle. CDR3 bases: TGTGCCAGCAGTGAGTTACAGTGGACCAAAAACATTCAGTACTTC. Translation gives CASSELQWTKNIQYF.

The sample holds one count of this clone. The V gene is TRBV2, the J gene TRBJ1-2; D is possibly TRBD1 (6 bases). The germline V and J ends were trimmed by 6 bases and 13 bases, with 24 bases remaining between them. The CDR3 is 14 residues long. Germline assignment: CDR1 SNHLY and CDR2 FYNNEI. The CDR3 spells CASSDSGTPHAATF. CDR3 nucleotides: TGTGCCAGCAGCGATTCCGGGACACCTCACGCGGCCACCTTC. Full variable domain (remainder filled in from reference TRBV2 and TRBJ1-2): EPEVTQTPSHQVTQMGQEVILRCVPISNHLYFYWYRQILGQKVEFLVSFYNNEISEKSEIFDDQFSVERPDGSNFTLKIRSTKLEDSAMYFCASSDSGTPHAATFGSGTRLTVV.

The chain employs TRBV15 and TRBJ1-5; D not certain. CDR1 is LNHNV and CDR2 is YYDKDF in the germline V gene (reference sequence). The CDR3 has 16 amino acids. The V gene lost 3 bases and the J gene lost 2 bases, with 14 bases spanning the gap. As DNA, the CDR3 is TGTGCCACCAGCAGGGGAGGTGCTGGGGGCAATCAGCCCCAGCATTTT. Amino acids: CATSRGGAGGNQPQHF.